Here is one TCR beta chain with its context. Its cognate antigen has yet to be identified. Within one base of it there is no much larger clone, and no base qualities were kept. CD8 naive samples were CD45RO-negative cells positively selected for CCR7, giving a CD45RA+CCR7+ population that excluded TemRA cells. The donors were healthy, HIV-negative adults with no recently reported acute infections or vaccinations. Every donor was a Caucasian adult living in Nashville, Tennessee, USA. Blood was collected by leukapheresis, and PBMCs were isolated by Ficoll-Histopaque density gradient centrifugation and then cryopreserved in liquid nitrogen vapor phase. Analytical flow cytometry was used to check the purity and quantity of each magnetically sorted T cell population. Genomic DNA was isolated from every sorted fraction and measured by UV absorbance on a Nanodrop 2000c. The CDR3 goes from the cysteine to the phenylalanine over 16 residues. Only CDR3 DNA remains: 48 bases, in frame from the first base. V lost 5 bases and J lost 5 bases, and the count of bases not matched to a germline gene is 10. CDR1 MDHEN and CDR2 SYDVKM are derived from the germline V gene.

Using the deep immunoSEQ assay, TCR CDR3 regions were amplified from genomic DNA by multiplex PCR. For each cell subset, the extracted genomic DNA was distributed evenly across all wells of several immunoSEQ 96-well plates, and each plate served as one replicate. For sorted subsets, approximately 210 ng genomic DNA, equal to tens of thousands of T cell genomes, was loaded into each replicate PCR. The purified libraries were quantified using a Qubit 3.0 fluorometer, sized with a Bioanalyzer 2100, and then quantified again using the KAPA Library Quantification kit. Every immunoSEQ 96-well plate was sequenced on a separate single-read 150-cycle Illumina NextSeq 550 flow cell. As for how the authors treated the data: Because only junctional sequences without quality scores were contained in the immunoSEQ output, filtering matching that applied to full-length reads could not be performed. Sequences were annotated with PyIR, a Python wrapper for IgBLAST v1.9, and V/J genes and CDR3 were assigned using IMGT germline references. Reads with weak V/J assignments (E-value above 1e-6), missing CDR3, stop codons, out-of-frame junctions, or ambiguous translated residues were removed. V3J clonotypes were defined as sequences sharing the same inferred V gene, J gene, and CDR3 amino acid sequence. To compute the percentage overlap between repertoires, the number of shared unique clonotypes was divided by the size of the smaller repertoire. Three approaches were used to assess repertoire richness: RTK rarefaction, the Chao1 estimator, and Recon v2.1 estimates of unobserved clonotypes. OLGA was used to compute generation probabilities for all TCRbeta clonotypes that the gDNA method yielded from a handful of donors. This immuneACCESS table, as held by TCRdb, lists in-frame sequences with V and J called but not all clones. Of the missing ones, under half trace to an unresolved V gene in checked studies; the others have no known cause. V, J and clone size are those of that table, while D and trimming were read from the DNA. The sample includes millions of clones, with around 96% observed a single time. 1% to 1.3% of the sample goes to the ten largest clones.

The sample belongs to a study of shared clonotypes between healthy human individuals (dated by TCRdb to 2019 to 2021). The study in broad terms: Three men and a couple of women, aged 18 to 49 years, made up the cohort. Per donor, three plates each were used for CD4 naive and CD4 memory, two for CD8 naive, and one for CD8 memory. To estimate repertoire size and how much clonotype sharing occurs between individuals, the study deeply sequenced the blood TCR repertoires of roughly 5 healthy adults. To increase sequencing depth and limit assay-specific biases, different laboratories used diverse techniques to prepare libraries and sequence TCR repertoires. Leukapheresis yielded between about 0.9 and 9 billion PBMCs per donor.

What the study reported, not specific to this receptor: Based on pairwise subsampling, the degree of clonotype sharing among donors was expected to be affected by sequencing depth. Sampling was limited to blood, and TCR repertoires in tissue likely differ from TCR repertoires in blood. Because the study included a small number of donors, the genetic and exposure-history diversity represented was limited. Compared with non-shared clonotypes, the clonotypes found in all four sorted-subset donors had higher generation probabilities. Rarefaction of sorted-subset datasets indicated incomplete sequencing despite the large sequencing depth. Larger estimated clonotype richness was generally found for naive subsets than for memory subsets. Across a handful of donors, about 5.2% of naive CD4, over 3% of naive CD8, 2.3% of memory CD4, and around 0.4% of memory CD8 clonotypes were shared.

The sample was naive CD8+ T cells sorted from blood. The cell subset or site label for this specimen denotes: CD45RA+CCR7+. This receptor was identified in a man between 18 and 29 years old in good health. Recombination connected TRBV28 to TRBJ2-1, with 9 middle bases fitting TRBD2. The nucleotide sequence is TGTGCCAGCAGTGAGGAATGGGGACTAGCCGACAATGAGCAGTTCTTC. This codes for CASSEEWGLADNEQFF.